What follows are 19 T cell receptor beta chains derived from one specimen sequenced in a study of cytomegalovirus exposure and HLA in healthy donors. Both 60 Vbeta primers and 13 Jbeta primers went into the PCR. Assay: immunoSEQ multiplex PCR; the TCRdb copy retains only in-frame clones and omits some. The data show roughly 120,000 clones, 75% to 90% seen once. Sample: PBMCs. These receptors all stem from a man aged 50-60 years in good health and CMV-seronegative.

The chain couples TRBV7-6 to TRBJ2-1, with TRBD1 matching 7 bases. Germline V gene sequence: CDR1 SGHVS, CDR2 FNYEAQ. This CDR3 has 17 amino acids. The ends lost 1 base at V and 8 bases at J; junction bases unmatched: 14. The CDR3 nucleotides read TGTGCCAGCAGCTTAGGCTTTTCCGGGACAGCTTTGGATGAGCAGTTCTTC. It specifies CASSLGFSGTALDEQFF.

The rearrangement uses TRBV28 and TRBJ1-2, with 11 bases lining up with TRBD1. Germline values: CDR1 MDHEN, CDR2 SYDVKM. The CDR3 runs to 15 residues. Trimming cost V 6 bases and J 5 bases; bases outside gene matches: 8. The CDR3 is CASSTGTGGLYGYTF. The CDR3 coding sequence is TGTGCCAGCAGCACCGGGACAGGGGGACTGTATGGCTACACCTTC.

This rearrangement joins TRBV2 to TRBJ1-3, with a weak D call TRBD1 (5 bases). Between the trimmed V and J ends, which lost 4 bases and 0 bases, there was a span of 13 bases. This CDR3 is 16 amino acids long. The V gene's germline CDR1 is SNHLY and CDR2 FYNNEI. CDR3 sequence (DNA): TGTGCCAGCAGTGTTAAAGGGGCAAGCTCTGGAAACACCATATATTTT. Protein: CASSVKGASSGNTIYF.

V gene TRBV19 combines with J gene TRBJ2-3, with 15 nucleotides matching TRBD2. Germline CDR1 and CDR2: LNHDA and SQIVND (reference sequence). CDR3 length equals 15 residues. The V segment lost 10 bases and the J segment 5 bases; nucleotides outside the gene matches: 7. CDR3 amino acids: CATGGLAGGGDTQYF. The CDR3 DNA reads as TGTGCCACCGGGGGACTAGCGGGAGGAGGAGATACGCAGTATTTT.

This clone was observed a few times. This chain joins TRBV6-5 and TRBJ1-5; D is perhaps TRBD1 (6 bases). V shed 2 bases and J shed 8 bases, with 10 bases lying between them. This CDR3 region has 13 residues. From germline, CDR1 is MNHEY and CDR2 SVGAGI. CDR3 in amino acids: CASSYQGWEPQHF. Written as DNA, the CDR3 is TGTGCCAGCAGTTACCAGGGGTGGGAGCCCCAGCATTTT.

The rearrangement uses TRBV4-1 and TRBJ1-2; TRBD1 aligns across 7 bases. The length of the CDR3 is 15 residues. In germline, CDR1 is MGHRA, CDR2 YSYEKL. The junction had 9 bases not matched to a gene; V was cut back by 0 bases and J by 8 bases. The CDR3 region has the DNA TGCGCCAGCAGCCAAGATACCACAGGGGCGCCGGGCTACACCTTC. Amino acids: CASSQDTTGAPGYTF.

CDR3 in DNA: TGCAGCGTCGTTAGGGGAGATACGCAGTATTTT. This codes for CSVVRGDTQYF. This chain links TRBV29-1 with TRBJ2-3; D might be TRBD1 (5 bases). The length of the CDR3 is 11 residues. Trimming removed 6 bases at V and 5 bases at J, with 9 bases between. Germline-derived CDR1 and CDR2 are SQVTM and ANQGSEA.

This chain connects TRBV5-4 to TRBJ2-5, with 9 bases identical to TRBD2. J gave up 4 bases and V 2 bases, and 0 bases lay outside the gene matches. The length of the CDR3 is 13 residues. From germline, CDR1 is SGHNT and CDR2 YYREEE (reference sequence). This CDR3 reads CASSLLAGETQYF. CDR3 nucleotide sequence: TGTGCCAGCAGCTTACTAGCGGGAGAGACCCAGTACTTC.

The gene calls are TRBV7-8 and TRBJ1-2; 7 nucleotides agree with TRBD1. CDR3 length: 15 residues. Per the germline V gene, CDR1 is SGHVS and CDR2 is FQNEAQ. V gave up 3 bases and J gave up 2 bases; unmatched junction bases: 6. CDR3 DNA sequence: TGTGCCAGCAGCTTGTCGTCGACAGGGAACTATGGCTACACCTTC. Amino acid sequence: CASSLSSTGNYGYTF.

The chain carries TRBV6-4 and TRBJ1-2; no definite D call. The CDR3 has 11 residues. V was shortened by 3 bases and J by 7 bases, with 6 bases between the two germline ends. Germline values: CDR1 MRHNA, CDR2 SNTAGT. The CDR3 region is CASSDPVGYTF. CDR3 coding DNA: TGTGCCAGCAGTGATCCCGTTGGCTACACCTTC.

The chain employs TRBV29-1 and TRBJ1-2; 8 positions match TRBD1. The V gene end was trimmed by 3 bases and the J gene end by 4 bases; junction bases not matched to a gene: 7. The V gene's germline CDR1 is SQVTM and CDR2 ANQGSEA. The CDR3 has 14 residues. CDR3 coding DNA: TGCAGCGTTGACAGGGGGCAGGGATCCTATGGCTACACCTTC. Translation: CSVDRGQGSYGYTF.

The chain carries TRBV29-1 and TRBJ2-1; D is possibly TRBD2 (6 bases). The CDR3 sequence is 14 residues long. CDR1 is SQVTM and CDR2 is ANQGSEA in the germline V gene. V was trimmed by 2 bases and J by 8 bases, leaving 16 bases between them. The CDR3 here is CSVERGGIADEQFF. For the CDR3, the DNA is TGCAGCGTTGAAAGGGGCGGGATTGCCGATGAGCAGTTCTTC.

This rearrangement joins TRBV21-1 to TRBJ1-6; the table gives TRBD1 as D, unverified against the DNA. TRBV21-1 is annotated as a pseudogene. The CDR3 contains 14 residues. The CDR3 DNA is TGTGCCAGCAGCGACGGGACAGGTCATTCACCCCTCCACTTT. Its translation is CASSDGTGHSPLHF.

The chain uses TRBV6-4 and TRBJ1-2; TRBD1 aligns across 7 bases. Losses at the gene ends were 3 bases for V and 6 bases for J; bases not matched to a gene: 4. Per germline, CDR1 MRHNA and CDR2 SNTAGT. The CDR3 runs 13 residues. Written as DNA, the CDR3 is TGTGCCAGCAGTGAGACAGGGATGGATGGCTACACCTTC. It codes for CASSETGMDGYTF.

This sequence joins TRBV14 and TRBJ2-7; 11 bases are shared with TRBD2. There are 14 residues in the CDR3. Trimming removed 6 bases from V and 4 bases from J; junction bases left unmatched: 5. Germline V CDR1 and CDR2: SGHDN, FVKESK. The chain's CDR3 is CASRPSGGFYEQYF. The CDR3 DNA follows: TGTGCCAGCAGACCTAGCGGGGGGTTTTACGAGCAGTACTTC.

J is TRBJ1-5 and V is TRBV2; D gene unclear. The CDR3 covers 15 residues. V lost 2 bases to trimming and J lost 1 base, with 9 bases between them. Germline-derived CDR1 and CDR2 are SNHLY and FYNNEI. CDR3 nucleotides: TGTGCCAGCAGTGAATTGGCGGGAAGCAATCAGCCCCAGCATTTT. Protein sequence: CASSELAGSNQPQHF.

This chain joins TRBV27 and TRBJ1-2; D remains ambiguous. Germline-derived CDR1 and CDR2 are MNHEY and SMNVEV (reference sequence). CDR3 size: 12 residues. V was pared by 6 bases and J by 2 bases, with 7 bases between. CDR3 amino acids: CASRRGNYGYTF. In nucleotides, the CDR3 is TGTGCCAGCAGGCGGGGAAACTATGGCTACACCTTC.

This chain connects TRBV10-3 to TRBJ2-2; TRBD1 aligns across 10 bases. Germline trimming cut 2 bases from V and 5 bases from J; bases unmatched to any gene: 5. The CDR3 is 16 residues long. Germline lookup yields CDR1 ENHRY and CDR2 SYGVKD. The CDR3 protein is CAISEPGQGGTGELFF. The CDR3 DNA is TGTGCCATCAGTGAGCCCGGACAGGGGGGGACCGGGGAGCTGTTTTTT.

This chain links TRBV6-6 with TRBJ1-5, with TRBD1 as a possible D gene (6 bases). V lost 2 bases and J lost 6, with 17 bases in between. Germline V gene sequence: CDR1 MNHNY, CDR2 SVGAGI (reference sequence). The CDR3 totals 16 residues. The CDR3 sequence is CASSYLERGAGQPQHF. As DNA, the CDR3 is TGTGCCAGCAGTTACCTCGAGCGGGGGGCCGGTCAGCCCCAGCATTTT.